This T cell receptor (beta chain) is from a study of PD-1 blockade in classical Hodgkin lymphoma. The study, taken as a whole, reports: CD4+ TCR diversity rose significantly by C4D1, and CD8+ TCR diversity did not.

Sequencing was performed with immunoSEQ multiplex PCR; in TCRdb, only in-frame clones are kept and a portion is missing. The table shows tens of thousands of clones, with about nine tenths occurring only once. Comment on this clone: The antigen is undetermined.

The germline gives CDR1 LGHNA, CDR2 YNFKEQ. The CDR3 length is 17 residues. Trimming took 4 bases from V and 8 from J; bases not matched to a gene: 13. Each and every patient relapsed after autologous stem cell transplantation, and patients got differing brentuximab vedotin exposure. The source was peripheral blood mononuclear cells (PBMCs), collected at baseline. The J gene is TRBJ2-1, the V gene TRBV4-2; 11 positions agree with TRBD2. The TCR sequence derives from a human donor with classical Hodgkin lymphoma. The DNA of the CDR3 is TGTGCCAGCAGCCCCCGGACTAGCGGGCCGTTTTGGGATGAGCAGTTCTTC. This gives the protein CASSPRTSGPFWDEQFF.